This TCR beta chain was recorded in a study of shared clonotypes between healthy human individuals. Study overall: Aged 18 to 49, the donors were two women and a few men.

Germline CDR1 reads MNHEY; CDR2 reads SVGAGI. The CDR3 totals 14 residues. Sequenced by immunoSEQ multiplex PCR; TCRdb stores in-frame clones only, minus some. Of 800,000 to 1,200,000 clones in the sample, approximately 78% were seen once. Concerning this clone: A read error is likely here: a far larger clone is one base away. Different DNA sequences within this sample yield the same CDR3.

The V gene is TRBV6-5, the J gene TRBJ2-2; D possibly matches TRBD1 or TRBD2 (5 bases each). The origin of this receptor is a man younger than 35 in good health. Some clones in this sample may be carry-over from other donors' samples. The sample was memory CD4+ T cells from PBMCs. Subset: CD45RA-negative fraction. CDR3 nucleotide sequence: TGTGCCAGCAGGGGACGCCCGAACACCGGAGAGCTGTTTTTT. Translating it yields CASRGRPNTGELFF.